Presented here are 6 T cell receptor beta chains from one specimen sequenced in a study of T cell responses to AZD1222 COVID-19 vaccine. Sequencing was performed with immunoSEQ multiplex PCR; in TCRdb, only in-frame clones are kept and a portion is missing. The sample lists around 91,000 clones; about 88% were seen once. The sequencing used peripheral blood, collected on day 0 of AZD1222 vaccination. The receptor set was obtained from an adult in good health.

This clone was detected once. The chain has TRBV27 and TRBJ2-2, with D hard to call. The length of the CDR3 is 14 residues. V lost 8 bases and J 3 bases, leaving 13 bases between the germline ends. Per the germline V gene, CDR1 is MNHEY and CDR2 is SMNVEV (reference sequence). The DNA for the CDR3 is TGTGCCAGCTCCAAAAGCCTAGACACCGGGGAGCTGTTTTTT. It translates to CASSKSLDTGELFF.

This chain links TRBV7-6 with TRBJ1-4; perhaps TRBD1 as D (6 bases). CDR3 length: 14 amino acids. Per the germline V gene, CDR1 is SGHVS and CDR2 is FNYEAQ. With 1 base removed from V and 8 bases from J, the gap between germline ends came to 11 bases. The CDR3 DNA sequence: TGTGCCAGCAGCTTAGGGCACGGGGGCGAAAAACTGTTTTTT. Translation: CASSLGHGGEKLFF.

V is TRBV7-8 and J is TRBJ2-7; D gene uncertain. The germline V gene has CDR1 SGHVS and CDR2 FQNEAQ. This CDR3 is built from 16 residues. The V and J ends lost 5 bases and 2 bases respectively, with 19 bases between them. The CDR3 DNA follows: TGTGCCAGCAGCCCCAGAGCCCGGACGCTTACCTACGAGCAGTACTTC. This translates into CASSPRARTLTYEQYF.

This chain joins TRBV5-4 and TRBJ1-1, with 7 bases matching TRBD1. V shed 4 bases and J 3 bases; nucleotides not matched to a gene: 12. Germline CDR1 and CDR2: SGHNT and YYREEE (reference sequence). The CDR3 runs 16 residues. CDR3 DNA sequence: TGTGCCAGCAGCAAAGGGACAGCCTTGGGGGACACTGAAGCTTTCTTT. Its translation is CASSKGTALGDTEAFF.

The chain joins TRBV10-3 to TRBJ1-6, with D possibly matching TRBD1 (5 bases). Germline values: CDR1 ENHRY, CDR2 SYGVKD. The CDR3 runs to 15 residues. The germline V and J ends were trimmed by 2 bases and 7 bases, with 12 bases remaining between them. The CDR3 DNA is TGTGCCATCAGTGAGGACCCGGGGGGGAATTCACCCCTCCACTTT. This encodes CAISEDPGGNSPLHF.

V is TRBV24-1 and J is TRBJ2-2; D is unclear. This CDR3 region has 14 residues. In germline, CDR1 is KGHDR, CDR2 SFDVKD. Trimming took off 2 bases at V and 4 bases at J, with 7 bases between the two ends. The CDR3: CATSDSGSTGELFF. The CDR3 DNA follows: TGTGCCACCAGTGATTCTGGAAGCACCGGGGAGCTGTTTTTT.